A selection of T cell receptor beta chains follows, all from one sample in a study of cytomegalovirus exposure and HLA in healthy donors. Assay: immunoSEQ multiplex PCR; the TCRdb copy retains only in-frame clones and omits some. The table records nearly 200,000 clones, 65% to 90% of them present only once. The sample consisted of PBMCs. These receptors originate from a woman under 40 in good health and CMV-seropositive. Each CDR3 is given without its conserved first and last residue. For some rows the clone size is stated as once, few or many, or as a class when expanded; others skip it.

- TRBV5-6 ASRLLAGGGQTQY
- TRBV2 ASRLDTYNEQF
- TRBV25-1 ASSEYGDRANNEQF
- TRBV19 ASAGATNEKLF
- TRBV5-1 ASSLEPSGYEQY
- TRBV18 ASSPPGRSNYGYT
once TRBV7-3 ASSSTSSDEQF
- TRBV6-5 ASSYAGGELF
many TRBV6-1 ASSDHGTGGWSGYT
- TRBV7-9 ASSLGPDGYT
- TRBV6-1 ASSETGVAGEGETQY
- TRBV5-4 ASSLVTETYGYT
once TRBV2 ASRADDPSPQH
- TRBV25-1 ASSEYKYGGRADEQF
- TRBV5-1 ASSTGLAGETQY
- TRBV6-1 ASTQVNTEAF
- TRBV6-1 ASRGQIGAYEQY
- TRBV11-2 ASSSPGETQY
- TRBV30 AWSAYQSTSGRVAYPHEQF
- TRBV18 ASSRIAGGDAYNEQF
- TRBV5-6 ASSFRGTYRPHEQY
- TRBV6-1 ASEPGGYEQF
- TRBV7-3 ASSTGSGVSYEQY
- TRBV5-1 ASSYGLANNEQF
- TRBV5-1 ASSLSGGDYGYT
- TRBV7-9 ASSPRGTSGSGNEQF
- TRBV20-1 SAPVRIEAF
- TRBV30 AWSVLRSVYGYT
- TRBV5-1 ASSYTGGTYEQY
many TRBV7-9 ASTGRAGASYEQY
- TRBV28 ASSLDVWNTEAF
once TRBV28 ATRQGNQPQH
- TRBV19 ASSIRGQANQPQH
- TRBV5-6 ASSSERYGYT
- TRBV6-1 ASSEAPRGLNKNIQY
once TRBV27 ASTPRSNTGELF
few TRBV30 AWRAYVSGTEAF
- TRBV30 AWRYRGLNTRELF
once TRBV29-1 SDRTGREGETQY
- TRBV27 ASSPSNYIDEQF
few TRBV5-4 ASSPRAGAYEQY
- TRBV28 ASSSNRGSGETQY
- TRBV6-5 ASSSPTDDYEQY
- TRBV6-6 ASSSGGNEQY
- TRBV29-1 SVEAAGVDNEKLF
- TRBV25-1 ASSEGAVGQGRQPQH
- TRBV9 ASSVGQGAITNEKLF
- TRBV6-5 ASRQGLDGYT
- TRBV20-1 SGQLQETQY
- TRBV5-1 ASRTGSSYEQY
- TRBV27 ASRASGKETQY
once TRBV5-1 ASSLDTGGPFKY
- TRBV28 ASTGSSGRPGGDIQY
- TRBV30 AWSGLAGTAATQY
- TRBV27 ASTLRATRRGSYNEQF